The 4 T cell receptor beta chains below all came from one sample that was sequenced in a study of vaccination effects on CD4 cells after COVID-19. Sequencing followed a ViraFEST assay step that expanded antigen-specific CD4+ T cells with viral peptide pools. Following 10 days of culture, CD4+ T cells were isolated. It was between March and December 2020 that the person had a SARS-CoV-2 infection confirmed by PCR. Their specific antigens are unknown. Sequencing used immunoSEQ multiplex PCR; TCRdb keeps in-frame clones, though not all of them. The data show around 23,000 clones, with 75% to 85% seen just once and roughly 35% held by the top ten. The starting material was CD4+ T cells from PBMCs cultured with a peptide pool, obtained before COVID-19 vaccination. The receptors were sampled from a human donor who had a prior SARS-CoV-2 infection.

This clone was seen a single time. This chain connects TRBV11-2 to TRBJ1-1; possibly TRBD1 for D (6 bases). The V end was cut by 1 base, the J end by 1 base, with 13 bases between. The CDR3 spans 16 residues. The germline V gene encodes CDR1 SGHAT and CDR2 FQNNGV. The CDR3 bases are TGTGCCAGCAGCTTAGGAGGGGGGGGTCAGAACACTGAAGCTTTCTTT. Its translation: CASSLGGGGQNTEAFF.

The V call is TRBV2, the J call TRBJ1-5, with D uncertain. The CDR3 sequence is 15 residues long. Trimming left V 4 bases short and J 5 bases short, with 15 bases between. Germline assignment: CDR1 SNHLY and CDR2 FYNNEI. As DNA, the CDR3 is TGTGCCAGCAGTGGAATTGGGCAGCGCTATCAGCCCCAGCATTTT. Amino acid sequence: CASSGIGQRYQPQHF.

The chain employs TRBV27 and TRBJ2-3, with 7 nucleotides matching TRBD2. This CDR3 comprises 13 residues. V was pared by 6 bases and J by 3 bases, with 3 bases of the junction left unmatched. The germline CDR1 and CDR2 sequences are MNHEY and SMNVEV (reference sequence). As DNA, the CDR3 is TGTGCCAGCAGACTAGCGTCGACAGATACGCAGTATTTT. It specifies CASRLASTDTQYF.

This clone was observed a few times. In DNA, the CDR3 is TGTGCCAGCAGCCATAACGCCGGGACAGGACGTGCAAACACCATATATTTT. It encodes CASSHNAGTGRANTIYF. This rearrangement joins TRBV7-9 to TRBJ1-3, with 8 bases aligning to TRBD1. The CDR3 runs 17 residues. With V trimmed by 5 bases and J by 6 bases, 15 bases remained unmatched. Germline V gene data show CDR1 as SEHNR and CDR2 as FQNEAQ (reference sequence). Supplemented by reference TRBV7-9 and TRBJ1-3, the full variable domain reads DTGVSQNPRHKITKRGQNVTFRCDPISEHNRLYWYRQTLGQGPEFLTYFQNEAQLEKSRLLSDRFSAERPKGSFSTLEIQRTEQGDSAMYLCASSHNAGTGRANTIYFGEGSWLTVV.